This T cell receptor beta chain was identified in a study of shared clonotypes between healthy human individuals. Naive CD8 cells lacked CD45RO, underwent positive selection for CCR7 and left out terminally differentiated effector memory CD45RA+ cells. At the deep level, the assay was run. Assay used: immunoSEQ multiplex PCR; TCRdb lists only in-frame clones, some missing. The data contain roughly 2,000,000 clones, over 85% of them seen just once; the ten biggest clones take up around 1.8%. This sequence originates from a young man in good health. Some clones in this sample may be carry-over from other donors' samples. Sequencing input: naive CD8+ T cells from PBMCs.

The CDR3 here is CASRGRGFNEQFF. The DNA for the CDR3 is TGTGCCAGCCGAGGCAGGGGCTTCAATGAGCAGTTCTTC. This chain links TRBV28 with TRBJ2-1; a weak D match, TRBD1 (6 bases). Germline loops: CDR1 MDHEN, CDR2 SYDVKM. V was trimmed by 8 bases and J by 6 bases, leaving 14 bases between them. The CDR3 covers 13 residues.